The 22 T cell receptor beta chains given below trace back to one sample, sequenced in a study of T-cell reconstitution after alpha-beta-depleted transplantation in children. Unique molecular identifiers tagged the TCRbeta library. From the PCR reads, TCRdb called clonotypes with MiXCR, one entry per CDR3 protein. The sample has 170,000 or so distinct CDR3 sequences, less than 8% seen once. The sequencing used PBMCs from the stem cell graft donor, collected from the stem cell graft. Every receptor here comes from a human donor who donated a stem cell graft to a child with Wiskott-Aldrich syndrome.

This clonotype was picked up many times. The rearrangement joins TRBV24-1 to TRBJ2-3, with a tentative D call TRBD2 (6 bases). Germline V gene data show CDR1 as KGHDR and CDR2 as SFDVKD. Trimming shortened V by 5 bases and J by 1 base, and 6 bases separated the two germline ends. This CDR3 contains 13 residues. The CDR3 coding sequence is TGTGCCACCAGTGGGGAGGGCACAGATACGCAGTATTTT. This encodes CATSGEGTDTQYF.

The chain joins TRBV19 to TRBJ2-5; D unresolved. V lost 3 bases to trimming and J lost 4 bases, with 15 bases between them. Germline V gives CDR1 LNHDA, CDR2 SQIVND (reference sequence). The length of the CDR3 is 15 residues. CDR3 amino acids: CASSMRDRVGETQYF. CDR3 nucleotides: TGTGCCAGTAGTATGCGTGACCGCGTGGGAGAGACCCAGTACTTC.

Note on this clonotype: A read error is possible here, since a much larger clone lies one base away. This chain links TRBV24-1 with TRBJ2-1; 7 bases agree with TRBD2. The CDR3 spans 12 residues. Germline CDR1 and CDR2: KGHDR and SFDVKD. The DNA for the CDR3 is TGTGCCACCAGTGGGCGGGAGTATGAGCAGTCCTTC. Its protein is CATSGREYEQSF.

This clonotype was seen more than once but under ten times. The chain is built from TRBV6-5 and TRBJ1-5; D possibly corresponds to TRBD1 (5 bases). The V end was cut by 3 bases, the J end by 3 bases, with 9 bases between. This CDR3 spans 14 amino acids. Germline CDR1 MNHEY, CDR2 SVGAGI. The CDR3 region is CASSYRGDNQPQHF. The DNA for the CDR3 is TGTGCCAGCAGTTATAGGGGTGACAATCAGCCCCAGCATTTT.

This clonotype was picked up many times. CDR3 nucleotides: TGTGCCAGCAGTGGTTCACAGATTCGTTACAATGAGCAGTTCTTC. It yields the protein CASSGSQIRYNEQFF. The chain joins TRBV2 to TRBJ2-1; D remains unclear. The V gene lost 4 bases and the J gene lost 4 bases, with 14 bases spanning the gap. The CDR3 is 15 residues long. CDR1 and CDR2 from the germline V gene are SNHLY and FYNNEI.

In its sample, this clonotype was seen many times. CDR3 nucleotides: TGTGCCAGCAGCTTCAAAGCGAACACCGGGGAGCTGTTTTTT. Its translation is CASSFKANTGELFF. V is TRBV7-2 and J is TRBJ2-2; D not resolved. The CDR3 is made up of 14 amino acids. Germline lookup yields CDR1 SGHTA and CDR2 FQGNSA. Trimming left V 3 bases short and J 0 bases short, with 5 bases between. Looking up the rest from reference TRBV7-2 and TRBJ2-2 gives the full variable domain: GAGVSQSPSNKVTEKGKDVELRCDPISGHTALYWYRQSLGQGLEFLIYFQGNSAPDKSGLPSDRFSAERTGGSVSTLTIQRTQQEDSAVYLCASSFKANTGELFFGEGSRLTVL.

The CDR3 is CASSLYLAGGSIYNEQFF. CDR3 nucleotide sequence: TGTGCCAGCAGCCTCTACCTAGCGGGGGGATCAATTTACAATGAGCAGTTCTTC. The chain couples TRBV6-2 or TRBV6-3 to TRBJ2-1; 11 positions match TRBD2. Germline CDR1 and CDR2: MNHEY and SVGEGT. J lost 4 bases, V lost 6 bases, and 14 bases had no gene match. CDR3 length: 18 residues.

This clonotype showed up many times. This chain connects TRBV18 to TRBJ1-1, with D maybe TRBD1 (5 bases). Germline loops: CDR1 KGHSH, CDR2 LQKENI. V was clipped by 2 bases and J by 4 bases, with 17 bases between them. The CDR3 has 16 amino acids. This CDR3 reads CASSPFSRGPSTEAFF. CDR3 bases: TGTGCCAGCTCACCATTCTCGCGGGGCCCGAGCACTGAAGCTTTCTTT.

This clonotype was counted at least ten times. The chain is built from TRBV4-1 and TRBJ2-7; D uncertain. The CDR3 is made up of 17 amino acids. Germline assignment: CDR1 MGHRA and CDR2 YSYEKL. The V end was cut by 0 bases, the J end by 4 bases, with 19 bases between. CDR3 sequence: CASSQDQGLGQIYEQYF. The DNA of the CDR3 is TGCGCCAGCAGCCAAGATCAAGGTCTAGGCCAAATATACGAGCAGTACTTC.

This clonotype was observed at least ten times. The genes are TRBV5-1 and TRBJ2-5; TRBD1 or TRBD2 may be the D gene (6 bases each). Per germline, CDR1 SGHRS and CDR2 YFSETQ. Deletions cut 1 base from V and 1 base from J, with 20 bases between. CDR3 length equals 18 residues. This CDR3 is CASSLSTLGGATQETQYF. The CDR3 DNA reads as TGCGCCAGCAGCTTGAGCACCCTCGGGGGCGCAACCCAAGAGACCCAGTACTTC.

This chain joins TRBV11-2 and TRBJ1-6; 7 positions match TRBD1. CDR1 and CDR2 from the germline V gene are SGHAT and FQNNGV. CDR3 length: 16 amino acids. V shed 3 bases and J 7 bases; nucleotides not matched to a gene: 9. The CDR3 spells CASSFRGQERNSPLHF. The CDR3 bases are TGTGCCAGCAGCTTCCGTGGACAGGAGAGGAATTCACCCCTCCACTTT.

This clonotype was recorded at least ten times. The chain is built from TRBV20-1 and TRBJ1-2; 8 positions match TRBD1. The germline CDR1 and CDR2 sequences are DFQATT and SNEGSKA (reference sequence). The CDR3 is 14 residues long. V trimming: 6 bases; J trimming: 4 bases; junction bases outside the gene matches: 10. CDR3 amino acids: CSATPTGEVYGYTF. Here the CDR3 DNA reads TGCAGTGCCACCCCGACAGGGGAGGTCTATGGCTACACCTTC.

At least ten counts were recorded for this clonotype. V gene TRBV20-1 combines with J gene TRBJ2-1; D is uncertain. Trimming shortened V by 3 bases and J by 7 bases, and 13 bases separated the two germline ends. The CDR3 is 13 residues long. CDR1 and CDR2 from the germline V gene are DFQATT and SNEGSKA (reference sequence). Here the CDR3 DNA reads TGCAGTGCTAGGGCCCCCAGCGTAAATGAGCAGTTCTTC. The encoded protein is CSARAPSVNEQFF.

This clonotype has ten or more counts. The V call is TRBV6-5, the J call TRBJ2-5; TRBD2 might be the D (5 bases). The CDR3 spans 18 residues. CDR1 is MNHEY, CDR2 SVGAGI, per germline. The V end lost 2 bases, the J end lost 1 base, and 20 bases lay between the germline ends. The CDR3 protein is CASSYGSLGAAPQETQYF. For the CDR3, the DNA is TGTGCCAGCAGTTACGGATCCCTCGGAGCGGCCCCCCAAGAGACCCAGTACTTC.

This sequence joins TRBV27 and TRBJ2-1, with TRBD2 matching over 7 bases. The V gene end was trimmed by 6 bases and the J gene end by 13 bases; junction bases not matched to a gene: 15. This CDR3 spans 14 amino acids. Germline CDR1 is MNHEY and CDR2 is SMNVEV (reference sequence). The CDR3: CASSLGLVGRNQFF. In DNA, the CDR3 is TGTGCCAGCAGCCTGGGGCTAGTCGGGAGGAATCAGTTCTTC.

This clonotype was observed many times. This chain connects TRBV12-3 or TRBV12-4 to TRBJ2-7; the D is unclear. Trimming left V 7 bases short and J 4 bases short, with 14 bases between. The length of the CDR3 is 13 residues. Here the CDR3 reads CASTLQPYYEQYF. The DNA of the CDR3 is TGTGCCAGCACACTACAGCCATATTACGAGCAGTACTTC.

This clonotype was counted at least ten times. V is TRBV24-1 and J is TRBJ2-3; 8 bases are shared with TRBD1. Germline V gene data show CDR1 as KGHDR and CDR2 as SFDVKD. Trimming at V came to 3 bases and at J to 3 bases, leaving 4 bases not matched to a gene. The CDR3 runs 15 residues. In nucleotides, the CDR3 is TGTGCCACCAGTGATATACAGGGGGTAACAGATACGCAGTATTTT. Its translation: CATSDIQGVTDTQYF.

This clonotype showed up many times. The V call is TRBV12-3 or TRBV12-4, the J call TRBJ1-6; no clear D gene. Trimming left V 6 bases short and J 2 bases short, with 17 bases between. This CDR3 is 17 amino acids long. DNA for the CDR3: TGTGCCAGCAGGCCATCTTGGCCGTCAGCCTATAATTCACCCCTCCACTTT. Translation gives CASRPSWPSAYNSPLHF.

This clonotype was detected only a few times. The rearrangement joins TRBV12-3 or TRBV12-4 to TRBJ1-4, with 9 bases lining up with TRBD1. This CDR3 has 18 amino acids. V dropped 3 bases and J dropped 3; count of bases not matched to a gene: 11. The CDR3 loop reads CASSLTGTGFSANEKLFF. The CDR3, as DNA: TGTGCCAGCAGTTTGACCGGGACAGGGTTTTCGGCTAATGAAAAACTGTTTTTT.

This clonotype was seen ten or more times. The chain carries TRBV12-3 or TRBV12-4 and TRBJ2-7; 12 bases align to TRBD2. The CDR3 contains 15 residues. With V trimmed by 4 bases and J by 3 bases, 4 bases remained unmatched. The CDR3 sequence is CASSSRTSGNYEQYF. CDR3 coding DNA: TGTGCCAGCAGTTCGAGGACTAGCGGGAACTACGAGCAGTACTTC.

This clonotype has a count of ten or more. This chain links TRBV12-3 or TRBV12-4 with TRBJ2-7; D unclear. The CDR3 runs 15 residues. V was pared by 4 bases and J by 2 bases, with 15 bases between. The CDR3 is CASSSGDGFAYEQYF. DNA for the CDR3: TGTGCCAGCAGTTCAGGCGATGGGTTCGCCTACGAGCAGTACTTC.

This clonotype has a count of ten or more. The gene calls are TRBV20-1 and TRBJ2-7, with a weak D call TRBD1 (6 bases). CDR1 DFQATT and CDR2 SNEGSKA come from the germline V gene (reference sequence). The CDR3 contains 12 residues. The V gene lost 6 bases and the J gene lost 3 bases, with 12 bases spanning the gap. The CDR3 reads CSAEGQFYEQYF. In DNA form, the CDR3 reads TGCAGTGCGGAAGGACAGTTCTACGAGCAGTACTTC.